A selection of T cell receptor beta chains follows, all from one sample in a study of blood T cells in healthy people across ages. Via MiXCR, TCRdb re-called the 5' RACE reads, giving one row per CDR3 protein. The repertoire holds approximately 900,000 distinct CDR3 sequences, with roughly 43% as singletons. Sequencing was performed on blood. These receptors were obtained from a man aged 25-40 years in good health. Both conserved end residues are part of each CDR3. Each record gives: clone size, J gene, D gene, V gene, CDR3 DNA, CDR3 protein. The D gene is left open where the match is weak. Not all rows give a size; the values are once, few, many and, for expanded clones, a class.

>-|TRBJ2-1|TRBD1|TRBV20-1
TGCAGTGCTAGAGCCAGGGACAGAACTACATACAATGAGCAGTTCTTC
CSARARDRTTYNEQFF
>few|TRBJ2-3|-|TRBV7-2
TGTGCCAGCAGCCAAGGACTTATAGCCACAGATACGCAGTATTTT
CASSQGLIATDTQYF
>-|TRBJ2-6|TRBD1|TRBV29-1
TGCAGCGTTGAAGATCAGGTGGGACAGGGTGCCTCTGGGGCCAACGTCCTGACTTTC
CSVEDQVGQGASGANVLTF
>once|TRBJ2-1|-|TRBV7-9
TGTGCCAGCAGCTTAACCCATCATGAGCAGTTCTTC
CASSLTHHEQFF
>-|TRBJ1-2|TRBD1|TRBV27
TGTGCCAGCAGTTTATCGAACAGGGGGGGTTCCTATGGCTACACCTTC
CASSLSNRGGSYGYTF
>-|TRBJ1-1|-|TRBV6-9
TGTGCCAGCAGTTGCCCCCCCGGGCCTGAAGCTTTCTTT
CASSCPPGPEAFF
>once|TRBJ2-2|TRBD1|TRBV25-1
TGTGCCAGCAGTGAGTTTGGACAGGCGAACACCGGGGAGCTGTTTTTT
CASSEFGQANTGELFF
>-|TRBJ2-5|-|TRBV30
TGTGCCTGTATTACCGCAGAGACCCAGTACTTC
CACITAETQYF
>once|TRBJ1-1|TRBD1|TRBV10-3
TGTGCCATCAGCGGGACAGGTGGCCGGATGAACACTGAAGCTTTCTTT
CAISGTGGRMNTEAFF
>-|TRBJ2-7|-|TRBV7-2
TGTGCCAGCAGCCCGAACCCAGGGGCCGTATACGAGCAGTACTTC
CASSPNPGAVYEQYF
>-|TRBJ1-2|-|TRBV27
TGTGCCAGCAGTTTAATGGGGTCCTCTGGCTACACCTTC
CASSLMGSSGYTF
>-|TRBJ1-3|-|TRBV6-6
TGTGCCAGCCACAGGGTATCTGGAAACACCATATATTTT
CASHRVSGNTIYF
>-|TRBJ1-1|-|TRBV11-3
TGTGCCAGCAGCTCCAGGGAGTCCACTGAAGCTTTCTTT
CASSSRESTEAFF
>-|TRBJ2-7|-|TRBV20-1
TGCAGTGCGGAGAGGAGGGGATACTCCTACGAGCAGTACTTC
CSAERRGYSYEQYF
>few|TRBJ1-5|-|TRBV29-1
TGCAGCGTTGTCGGGGGGCCATCTCAGCCCCAGCATTTT
CSVVGGPSQPQHF
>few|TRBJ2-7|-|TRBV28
TGTGCCAGCAGTACCGACGGATCAGCCTACGAGCAGTACTTC
CASSTDGSAYEQYF
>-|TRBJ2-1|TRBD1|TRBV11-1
TGTGCCAGCAGCTCCGACAGGGGTCCCGATCCGTTCTTC
CASSSDRGPDPFF
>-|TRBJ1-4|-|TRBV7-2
TGTGCCAGCAGCCCGACCGGGGAACGGCGAAAACTGTTTTTT
CASSPTGERRKLFF
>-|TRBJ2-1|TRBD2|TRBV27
TGTGCCAGCAGTAGCGTTGGGACTAGCGTTCCTGAGCAGTTCTTC
CASSSVGTSVPEQFF
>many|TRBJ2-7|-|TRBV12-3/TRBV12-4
TGTGCCAGCAGTCCCCAGTCCTACGAGCAGTACTTC
CASSPQSYEQYF
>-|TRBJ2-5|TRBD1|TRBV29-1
TGCAGCACAGAGGGGGGACAGGGGGGTATGGAGACCCAGTACTTC
CSTEGGQGGMETQYF
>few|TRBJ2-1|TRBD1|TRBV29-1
TGCAGCGTTGTTGGGACCGGCGGGACAGGGGCCAATGAGCAGTTCTTC
CSVVGTGGTGANEQFF
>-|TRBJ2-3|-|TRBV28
TGTGCCAGCAGTACATTAGCGGCAGATACGCAGTATTTT
CASSTLAADTQYF
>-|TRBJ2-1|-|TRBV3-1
TGTGCCAGCAGCAAACAGGGTGGCACCTACAATGAGCAGTTCTTC
CASSKQGGTYNEQFF
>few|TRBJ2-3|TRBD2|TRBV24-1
TGTGCCACCAGTGATCATCGGACTAGCGGAGGCACAGATACGCAGTATTTT
CATSDHRTSGGTDTQYF
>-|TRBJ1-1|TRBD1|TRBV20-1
TGCAGTTCCCAGACAGGGATCAAATTCACTGAAGCTTTCTTT
CSSQTGIKFTEAFF
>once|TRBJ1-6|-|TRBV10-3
TGTGCCATCAGTGACAGTGATGTTCGCTCACCCCTCCACTTT
CAISDSDVRSPLHF
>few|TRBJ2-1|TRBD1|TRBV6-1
TGTGCCAGCAGTGAATCGGGACAGGCACTTCCCTACAATGAGCAGTTCTTC
CASSESGQALPYNEQFF
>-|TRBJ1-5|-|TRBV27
TGTGCCAGCAGTCCCACAGGACTGGGAAATCAGCCCCAGCATTTT
CASSPTGLGNQPQHF
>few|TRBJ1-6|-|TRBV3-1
TGTGCCAGCAGCCACGAAACACAGGGCGGATCACCCCTCCACTTT
CASSHETQGGSPLHF
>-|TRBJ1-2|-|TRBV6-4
TGTGCCAGCAGCCCAATGGGAGGTTTTAACTATGGCTACACCTTC
CASSPMGGFNYGYTF
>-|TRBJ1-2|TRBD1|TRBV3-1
TGTGCCAGCAGCCAACCCGGGACAGTGTCCGGCTACACCTTC
CASSQPGTVSGYTF
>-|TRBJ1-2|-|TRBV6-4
TGTGCCAGCTCCGACTCGCCTGGGCGCTATGGCTACACCTTC
CASSDSPGRYGYTF
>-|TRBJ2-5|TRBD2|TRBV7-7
TGTGCTAGCAGCCCTACGGGACTAGGCGAGACCCAGTACTTC
CASSPTGLGETQYF
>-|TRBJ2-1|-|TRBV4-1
TGCGCCAGCAGCCCCCGCGAAGGGCTTGAGCAGTTCTTC
CASSPREGLEQFF
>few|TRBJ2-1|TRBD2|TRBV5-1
TGCGCCAGCAGCTTGGCTCTCCCAGCGGGGAGCTCCTACAATGAGCAGTTCTTC
CASSLALPAGSSYNEQFF
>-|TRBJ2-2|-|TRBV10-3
TGTGCCATCAGTGCACAGGTCAAGACCGGGGAGCTGTTTTTT
CAISAQVKTGELFF
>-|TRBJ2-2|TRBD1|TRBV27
TGTGCCAGCAAAACAGGGGCCACCGGGGAGCTGTTTTTT
CASKTGATGELFF
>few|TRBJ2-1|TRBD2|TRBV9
TGTGCCAGCAGCCCCACCCAGGGCGGGGGGAATGAGCAGTTCTTC
CASSPTQGGGNEQFF
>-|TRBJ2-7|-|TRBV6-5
TGTGCCAGCAGTGGACTCGGCTACTACGAGCAGTACTTC
CASSGLGYYEQYF
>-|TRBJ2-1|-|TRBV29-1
TGCAGCGTTGGAGGCGGGGCGGTTGAGCAGTTCTTC
CSVGGGAVEQFF
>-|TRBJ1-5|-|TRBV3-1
TGTGCCAGCAGCCAAGAACGCGGCCTGGGCAATCAGCCCCAGCATTTT
CASSQERGLGNQPQHF
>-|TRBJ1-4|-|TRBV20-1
TGCAGTGCTAGAGATGCCAGTTATGGTGAAAAACTGTTTTTT
CSARDASYGEKLFF
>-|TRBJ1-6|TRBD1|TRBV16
TGTGCCAGCAGCCAATTGGGGACAGGGGTAAATTCACCCCTCCACTTT
CASSQLGTGVNSPLHF
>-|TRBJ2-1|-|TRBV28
TGTGCCAGCAGGCCTAGTGGGGGCCCGGGGAATGAGCAGTTCTTC
CASRPSGGPGNEQFF